The entry that follows covers one T cell receptor beta chain sequence. Its antigen is unidentified. The data belong to a study of regulatory T cells in long-lasting Graves disease. Whole-study results and caveats: TRBV28, TRBJ1-2 and TRBJ2-5 emerged as the favored segments in persistent disease. Samples came from peripheral blood alone, without thyroid tissue.

Stated time point: persistent/refractory GD, antithyroid drugs over 5 years with positive TRAb. The TCR library used RNA extracted from PBMCs. For TCR beta, libraries came from iRepertoire HTBI primers and Arm-PCR of CDR3 regions. TCRdb passed the multiplex PCR reads through MiXCR, listing each CDR3 protein once. The repertoire holds fewer than 450,000 distinct CDR3 sequences, with 23% as singletons. Germline V gives CDR1 DFQATT, CDR2 SNEGSKA (reference sequence). This CDR3 is 15 amino acids long. V shed 1 base and J shed 0 bases, with 13 bases lying between them. The chain combines TRBV20-1 with TRBJ2-7; D is perhaps TRBD1 (5 bases). The sequenced sample was peripheral blood mononuclear cells (PBMCs), obtained when the disease was refractory, from a patient treated with antithyroid drugs. The clonotype was recovered from a female donor with Graves disease. CDR3: CSARALDRTSYEQYF. CDR3 bases: TGCAGTGCTAGAGCTCTCGACAGAACCTCCTACGAGCAGTACTTC.